This T cell receptor beta chain was sequenced for a study of shared clonotypes between healthy human individuals. The CDR3 contains 14 residues. The V end was cut by 0 bases, the J end by 8 bases, with 12 bases between. CDR1 SGHRS and CDR2 YFSETQ come from the germline V gene. A note on this clone: What it binds is not known.

The assay was immunoSEQ multiplex PCR, and TCRdb's table has in-frame clones only and misses some. The table lists roughly 2.5 million clones, around 90% of them singletons. Study-wide results and limits: When compared with the clonotypes that were shared by all four sorted-subset donors, the non-shared clonotypes turned out to have lower generation probabilities. Memory subsets generally showed smaller estimated richness than naive subsets did.

The TCR sequence derives from a young man in good health. Source material: naive CD4+ T cells sorted from blood. The subset denotes: CD45RA+ positively selected. This chain joins TRBV5-1 and TRBJ1-3; D is uncertain. The CDR3: CASSLEGRGDTIYF. CDR3 in DNA: TGCGCCAGCAGCTTGGAAGGTCGCGGGGACACCATATATTTT.